This T cell receptor (beta chain) was recovered during a study of blood T cell repertoires in COVID-19. Overall study context: Collection of acute and convalescent COVID-19 samples took place in the United States, Italy and Spain.

Germline values: CDR1 MNHEY, CDR2 SMNVEV (reference sequence). V lost 7 bases to trimming and J lost 1 base; unmatched junction nucleotides: 2. The CDR3 loop spans 13 amino acids. In the original analysis: Using reference gene primer amplification, nucleated cell counts were estimated. TCRdb's copy holds only in-frame clones and misses some; the assay was immunoSEQ multiplex PCR. V, J and clone size derive from that table, while D and trimming were established from the DNA sequence. The sample lists roughly 110,000 clones; 60% to 80% were seen once. The source of this sequence is a human donor with acute or convalescent COVID-19. The donor label of this sample is uncertain. Material: peripheral blood. The chain has TRBV27 and TRBJ2-3; 7 bases fit TRBD1. CDR3 amino acids: CASTGTGTDTQYF. The CDR3 nucleotides are TGTGCCAGCACCGGGACAGGCACAGATACGCAGTATTTT.